A single sample is the source of the 6 T cell receptor beta chains below, sequenced in a study of identical twins (dated by TCRdb to the mid-2010s). The library was obtained by 5' RACE. Sequencing relied on an Illumina HiSeq 2000. The public reads were reprocessed in TCRdb via fastp at Q25 and MiXCR, keeping in-frame beta chains. All rows with the same CDR3 protein become a single entry with the most common DNA and genes. A total of hundreds of thousands of distinct CDR3 sequences appear in this sample, 9% to 15% of them only once. 1.5% to 2% of the sample belongs to the ten largest clones. Another study also made use of these data, one on yellow fever vaccine responses in identical twins.

The material sequenced was PBMCs. The receptor set was obtained from a woman aged 18-29 years in good health.

The chain links TRBV4-1 to TRBJ1-4; D is undetermined. The CDR3 runs to 14 residues. Germline assignment: CDR1 MGHRA and CDR2 YSYEKL. Deletions cut 0 bases from V and 5 bases from J, with 7 bases between. Here the CDR3 DNA reads TGCGCCAGCAGCCAAGATCCGGTGAATGAAAAACTGTTTTTT. It specifies CASSQDPVNEKLFF.

This clonotype came up a few times. The V and J genes are TRBV7-9 and TRBJ2-7, with D perhaps assigned TRBD1 or TRBD2 (5 bases each). This CDR3 comprises 16 residues. Germline assignment: CDR1 SEHNR and CDR2 FQNEAQ (reference sequence). Between the trimmed V and J ends, which lost 6 bases and 4 bases, there was a span of 22 bases. The CDR3 sequence is CASSSDTGPREYEQYF. The CDR3 DNA sequence: TGTGCCAGCAGTTCCGATACGGGCCCCAGGGAGTACGAGCAGTACTTC.

The chain is built from TRBV28 and TRBJ1-2; D unresolved. The CDR3 loop spans 12 amino acids. Germline CDR1 is MDHEN and CDR2 is SYDVKM. V was clipped by 4 bases and J by 7 bases, with 10 bases between them. Here the CDR3 DNA reads TGTGCCAGCAGTTACGGTGATGGTGGCTACACCTTC. It yields the protein CASSYGDGGYTF.

This clonotype was observed once. The chain is built from TRBV28 and TRBJ1-2; no clear D. Deletions cut 11 bases from V and 8 bases from J, with 15 bases between. Germline V lookup: CDR1 MDHEN, CDR2 SYDVKM. The CDR3 covers 11 residues. Written as DNA, the CDR3 is TGTGCCGATTATGGGATGAAGGGCTACACCTTC. This translates into CADYGMKGYTF.

In this sample, this clonotype turned up a few times. This chain joins TRBV20-1 and TRBJ2-3, with 11 positions matching TRBD2. Germline V lookup: CDR1 DFQATT, CDR2 SNEGSKA (reference sequence). Trimming at V came to 3 bases and at J to 0 bases, leaving 5 bases not matched to a gene. This CDR3 spans 16 amino acids. CDR3 loop: CSASILAGGSTDTQYF. The DNA of the CDR3 is TGCAGTGCTAGTATCCTAGCGGGGGGAAGCACAGATACGCAGTATTTT.

This chain uses TRBV28 with TRBJ2-1, with D possibly being TRBD1 or TRBD2 (5 bases each). CDR1 is MDHEN, CDR2 SYDVKM, per germline. V shed 7 bases and J shed 6 bases, with 19 bases lying between them. The CDR3 loop spans 15 amino acids. The CDR3 sequence: CASTPGSVSGNEQFF. The CDR3 region has the DNA TGTGCCAGCACCCCAGGGAGTGTCTCGGGCAATGAGCAGTTCTTC.